A single count supports the clone carrying this T cell receptor (beta chain). Its cognate antigen is unknown. The record originates from a study of cytomegalovirus exposure and HLA in healthy donors. The study's findings and limits: A later analysis linked a missense variant in DCLRE1C to the trimming of TCR beta V and J genes. Immune exposure information available was restricted to CMV serostatus. For most TCR beta V segments, an earlier analysis put the productive rate at about 90% or about 30% of the time.

This PCR relied on a set of 60 Vbeta primers and 13 Jbeta primers. Repertoires were generated with immunoSEQ multiplex PCR, while TCRdb's copy carries only in-frame clones and drops some. The table shows roughly 140,000 clones, with almost 80% occurring only once. This receptor was identified in a middle-aged woman in good health and CMV-seropositive. Sequences were obtained from PBMCs.

The CDR3 DNA reads TGTGCCAGCAGCTCAGGACAGGCAGTAACCTATAATTCACCCCTCCACTTT. Translated, it gives CASSSGQAVTYNSPLHF. The genes are TRBV28 and TRBJ1-6; 7 bases map to TRBD1. The germline gives CDR1 MDHEN, CDR2 SYDVKM. This CDR3 is built from 17 residues. V gave up 6 bases and J gave up 2 bases; unmatched junction bases: 10.